This TCR beta chain comes out of a study of blood T cell repertoires in COVID-19. Everyone who took part was 18 to 89 years old, and they came from about two dozen US areas. V dropped 3 bases and J dropped 1 base, with 6 bases sitting between them. The CDR3 consists of 13 residues. Germline CDR1 reads ENHRY; CDR2 reads SYGVKD. Sequencing was performed with immunoSEQ multiplex PCR; in TCRdb, only in-frame clones are kept and a portion is missing. The table lists a few hundred thousand clones, roughly 91% of them singletons. The rearrangement links TRBV10-3 to TRBJ1-1, with a possible D match to TRBD1 (6 bases). This TCR was recovered from a woman younger than 35 who had recovered from COVID-19. The sequencing sample was made of PBMCs or T cells enriched from blood (not recorded which). CDR3 in amino acids: CAISDRGNTEAFF. The CDR3 nucleotides are TGTGCCATCAGTGACAGGGGGAACACTGAAGCTTTCTTT.